A single sample gave rise to the 8 T cell receptor beta chains below, sequenced in a study of cytomegalovirus exposure and HLA in healthy donors (dated by TCRdb to about 2017). Library creation used the immunoSEQ multiplex PCR assay. For the multiplex PCR, a mixture combining 60 forward primers for TCR Vbeta segments and 13 reverse primers for TCR Jbeta segments was used. Drawn from immuneACCESS, this table holds only the in-frame rearrangements with V and J called that TCRdb kept. Clones are partly lost; checked studies trace under half to an unresolved V gene and leave the rest unexplained. The sample yields 200,000 or so clones; approximately 80% were counted once. The ten largest clonotypes hold approximately 0.098% of the sample. The sequenced sample consisted of PBMCs. The receptors shown here come from a boy aged 2 to 9 in good health and CMV-seronegative.

The chain uses TRBV6-5 and TRBJ2-5, with 9 nucleotides matching TRBD1. The CDR3 length is 15 residues. The junction had 5 bases not matched to a gene; V was cut back by 5 bases and J by 1 base. CDR1 MNHEY and CDR2 SVGAGI come from the germline V gene. The CDR3: CASSRQGGGQETQYF. CDR3 DNA sequence: TGTGCCAGCAGTCGACAGGGGGGGGGCCAAGAGACCCAGTACTTC.

The gene calls are TRBV5-4 and TRBJ2-5; 9 bases line up with TRBD2. CDR1 is SGHNT, CDR2 YYREEE, per germline (reference sequence). V shed 3 bases, J shed 5 bases, and the junction held 8 bases outside the gene matches. This CDR3 spans 15 amino acids. CDR3 DNA: TGTGCCAGCAGCTCGCCGGGACTAGCTTCCGAGACCCAGTACTTC. Residues: CASSSPGLASETQYF.

V is TRBV10-1 and J is TRBJ2-1; TRBD1 matches at 8 bases. Trimming at V came to 5 bases and at J to 5 bases, leaving 5 bases not matched to a gene. The CDR3 runs 14 residues. Germline values: CDR1 WNHNN, CDR2 SYGVQD (reference sequence). The CDR3 region has the DNA TGCGCCAGCAGTCCGGACAGGGTCCACAATGAGCAGTTCTTC. It is translated as CASSPDRVHNEQFF.

The chain has TRBV6-5 and TRBJ1-2, with 8 bases aligning to TRBD1. J lost 7 bases, V lost 5 bases, and 9 bases had no gene match. Germline assignment: CDR1 MNHEY and CDR2 SVGAGI. CDR3 length: 14 amino acids. CDR3 residues: CASSIRAGGSGYTF. The CDR3 DNA reads as TGTGCCAGCAGTATTAGAGCAGGGGGCTCTGGCTACACCTTC.

The J gene is TRBJ1-2, the V gene TRBV4-3; 7 bases fit TRBD1. Germline assignment: CDR1 LGHNA and CDR2 YSLEER. The CDR3 loop spans 16 amino acids. V dropped 0 bases and J dropped 4; count of bases not matched to a gene: 8. The CDR3, as DNA: TGCGCCAGCAGCCAAGATAGGCGACAGGGACGCTATGGCTACACCTTC. It yields the protein CASSQDRRQGRYGYTF.

This clone showed up just a few times. J is TRBJ1-6 and V is TRBV9, with 10 bases lining up with TRBD1. The germline V gene has CDR1 SGDLS and CDR2 YYNGEE. The CDR3 covers 15 residues. The junction had 8 bases not matched to a gene; V was cut back by 2 bases and J by 12 bases. DNA for the CDR3: TGTGCCAGCAGCGTTCACGGGACAGGGGTATTACCCCTCCACTTT. It codes for CASSVHGTGVLPLHF.

This clone was detected a few times. V gene TRBV7-8 combines with J gene TRBJ1-6; D is uncertain. Trimming shortened V by 1 base and J by 10 bases, and 17 bases separated the two germline ends. The CDR3 length is 16 residues. Germline V CDR1 and CDR2: SGHVS, FQNEAQ. In DNA form, the CDR3 reads TGTGCCAGCAGCTTAGAGCGCCGGGGTGGGAACTCACCCCTCCACTTT. This gives the protein CASSLERRGGNSPLHF.

This chain connects TRBV15 to TRBJ1-6, with a tentative D call TRBD1 (6 bases). The germline V gene has CDR1 LNHNV and CDR2 YYDKDF (reference sequence). V was clipped by 3 bases and J by 5 bases, with 8 bases between them. The CDR3 consists of 14 residues. CDR3 coding DNA: TGTGCCACCAGCAGGAGGGGGAATAATTCACCCCTCCACTTT. Amino acids: CATSRRGNNSPLHF.